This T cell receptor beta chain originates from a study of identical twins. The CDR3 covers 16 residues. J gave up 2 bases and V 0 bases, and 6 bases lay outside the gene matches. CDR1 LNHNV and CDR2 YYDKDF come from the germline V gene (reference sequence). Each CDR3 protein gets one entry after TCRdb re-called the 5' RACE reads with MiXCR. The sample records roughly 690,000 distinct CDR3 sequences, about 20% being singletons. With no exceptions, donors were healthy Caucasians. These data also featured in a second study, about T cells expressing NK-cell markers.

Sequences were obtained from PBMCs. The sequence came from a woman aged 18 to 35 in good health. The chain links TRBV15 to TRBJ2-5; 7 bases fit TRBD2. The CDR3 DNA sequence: TGTGCCACCAGCAGAGATCGCCTAGCGGTGCAAGAGACCCAGTACTTC. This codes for CATSRDRLAVQETQYF.